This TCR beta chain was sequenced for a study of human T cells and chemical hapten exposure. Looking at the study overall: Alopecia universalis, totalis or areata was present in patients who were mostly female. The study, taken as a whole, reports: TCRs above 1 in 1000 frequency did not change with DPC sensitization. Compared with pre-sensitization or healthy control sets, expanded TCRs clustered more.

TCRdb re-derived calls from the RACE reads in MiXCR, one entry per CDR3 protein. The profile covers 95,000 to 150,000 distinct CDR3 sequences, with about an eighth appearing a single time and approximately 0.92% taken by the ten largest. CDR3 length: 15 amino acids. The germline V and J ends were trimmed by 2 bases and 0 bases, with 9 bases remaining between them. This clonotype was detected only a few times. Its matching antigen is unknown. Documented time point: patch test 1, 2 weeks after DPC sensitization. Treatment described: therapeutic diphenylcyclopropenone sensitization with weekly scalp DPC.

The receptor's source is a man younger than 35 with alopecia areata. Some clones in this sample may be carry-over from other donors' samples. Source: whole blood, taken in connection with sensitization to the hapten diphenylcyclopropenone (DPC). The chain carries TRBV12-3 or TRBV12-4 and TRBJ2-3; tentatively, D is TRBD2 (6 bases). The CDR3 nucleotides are TGTGCCAGCAGTTTATCGGGGGTTAGCACAGATACGCAGTATTTT. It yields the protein CASSLSGVSTDTQYF.